This entry concerns a single TCR beta chain. 5'RACE template switching generated TCR cDNA, adding a universal primer site and UMIs. From the 5' RACE reads, TCRdb called clonotypes with MiXCR, one entry per CDR3 protein. The table includes a few hundred thousand distinct CDR3 sequences, roughly 4% detected once. V gave up 6 bases and J gave up 1 base, with 9 bases separating them. The CDR3 sequence is 13 residues long. Per the germline V gene, CDR1 is ENHRY and CDR2 is SYGVKD. This specimen comes from a study of T cells after yellow fever vaccination. The chain joins TRBV10-3 to TRBJ1-1; D is uncertain. The sequencing used PBMCs, collected 5 days after the yellow fever booster vaccination. The source is a man aged 18 to 29 who received the YFV17D yellow fever vaccine. CDR3 loop: CAISGDPNTEAFF. The DNA for the CDR3 is TGTGCCATCAGCGGAGACCCGAACACTGAAGCTTTCTTT.